This TCR beta chain came from a study of beta chain features in type 1 diabetes. V was pared by 5 bases and J by 1 base, with 9 bases between. In germline, CDR1 is SGHRS, CDR2 YFSETQ. The CDR3 extends over 14 amino acids. Reverse transcribing all isolated RNA meant expressed TCRB transcripts were sequenced. Method: immunoSEQ multiplex PCR; TCRdb's copy keeps in-frame clones and lacks some. Counted here are 200,000 to 250,000 clones, roughly 10% occurring once; the ten biggest clones make up 1% to 1.5%. The TCR originated in a man younger than 30 in good health. The sequencing sample was made of central memory CD4+ T cells from blood. This chain connects TRBV5-1 to TRBJ2-2; D unresolved. This CDR3 is CASSPSGNTGELFF. The CDR3 bases are TGCGCCAGCAGTCCATCAGGGAACACCGGGGAGCTGTTTTTT.